This T cell receptor beta chain was retrieved from a study of blood T cell repertoires in COVID-19. As for the study in general: From the United States, Italy and Spain came samples of acute and convalescent COVID-19.

Repertoires were generated with immunoSEQ multiplex PCR, while TCRdb's copy carries only in-frame clones and drops some. This sample has fewer than 250,000 clones, with about four fifths found just once. V dropped 6 bases and J dropped 6 bases, with 14 bases sitting between them. The CDR3 is 14 amino acids. CDR1 and CDR2 (germline): MRHNA, SNTAGT. The V and J genes are TRBV6-4 and TRBJ2-2; D may be TRBD1 (5 bases). The sequence was collected from a man between 60 and 75 years old with acute or convalescent COVID-19. The sequencing input was peripheral blood. CDR3: CASRSQGSSGELFF. The CDR3 DNA reads as TGTGCCAGCAGGTCCCAGGGCTCCTCCGGGGAGCTGTTTTTT.